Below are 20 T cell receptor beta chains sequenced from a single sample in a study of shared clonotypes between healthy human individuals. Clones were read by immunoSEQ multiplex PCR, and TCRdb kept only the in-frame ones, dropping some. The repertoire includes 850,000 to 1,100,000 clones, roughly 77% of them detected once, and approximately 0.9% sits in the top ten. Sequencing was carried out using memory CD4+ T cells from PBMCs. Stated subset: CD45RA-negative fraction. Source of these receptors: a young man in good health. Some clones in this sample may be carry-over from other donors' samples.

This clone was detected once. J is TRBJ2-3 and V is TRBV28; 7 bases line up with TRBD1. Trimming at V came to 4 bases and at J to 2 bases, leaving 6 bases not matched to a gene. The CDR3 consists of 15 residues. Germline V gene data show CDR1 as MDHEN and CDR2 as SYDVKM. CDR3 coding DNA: TGTGCCAGCAGTTCCCCGGGACAGTACACAGATACGCAGTATTTT. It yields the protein CASSSPGQYTDTQYF.

The DNA for the CDR3 is TGTGCCAGCAGTCCCGCGACAGGGCGGAGCCGCACTGAAGCTTTCTTT. It encodes CASSPATGRSRTEAFF. V is TRBV27 and J is TRBJ1-1; TRBD1 agrees at 7 bases. CDR3 length equals 16 residues. Germline CDR1 is MNHEY and CDR2 is SMNVEV (reference sequence). V dropped 5 bases and J dropped 4; count of bases not matched to a gene: 13.

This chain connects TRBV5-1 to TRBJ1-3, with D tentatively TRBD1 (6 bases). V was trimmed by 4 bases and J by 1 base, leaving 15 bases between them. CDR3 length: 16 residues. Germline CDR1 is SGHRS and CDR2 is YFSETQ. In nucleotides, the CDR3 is TGCGCCAGCAGCGCCCAGGGACAACCGTCTGGAAACACCATATATTTT. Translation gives CASSAQGQPSGNTIYF.

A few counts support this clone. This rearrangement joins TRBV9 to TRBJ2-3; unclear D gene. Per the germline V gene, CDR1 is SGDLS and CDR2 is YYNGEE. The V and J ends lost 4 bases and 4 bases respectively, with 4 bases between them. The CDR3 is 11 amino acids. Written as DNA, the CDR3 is TGTGCCAGCAGCATCGCAGATACGCAGTATTTT. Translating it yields CASSIADTQYF.

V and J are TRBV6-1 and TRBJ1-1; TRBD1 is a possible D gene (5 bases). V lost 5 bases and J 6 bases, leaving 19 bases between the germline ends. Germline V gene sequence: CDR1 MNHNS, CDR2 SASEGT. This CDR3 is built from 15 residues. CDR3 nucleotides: TGTGCCAGCAGTCCTCCATCCGGGACGGCAGCTGAAGCTTTCTTT. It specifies CASSPPSGTAAEAFF.

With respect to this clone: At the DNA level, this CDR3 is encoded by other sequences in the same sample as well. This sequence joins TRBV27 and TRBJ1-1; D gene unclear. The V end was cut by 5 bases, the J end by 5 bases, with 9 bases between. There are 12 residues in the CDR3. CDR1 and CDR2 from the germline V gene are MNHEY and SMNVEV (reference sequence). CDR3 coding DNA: TGTGCCAGCAGTAGGGTAGGAACTGAAGCTTTCTTT. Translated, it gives CASSRVGTEAFF.

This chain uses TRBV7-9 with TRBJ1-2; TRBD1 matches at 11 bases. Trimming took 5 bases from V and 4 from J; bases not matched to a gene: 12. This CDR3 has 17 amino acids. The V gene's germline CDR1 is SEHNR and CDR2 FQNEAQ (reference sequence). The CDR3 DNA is TGTGCCAGCAGCCCATTCGGGACAGGGGGACCGAGCTATGGCTACACCTTC. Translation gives CASSPFGTGGPSYGYTF. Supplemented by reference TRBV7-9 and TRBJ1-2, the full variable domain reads DTGVSQNPRHKITKRGQNVTFRCDPISEHNRLYWYRQTLGQGPEFLTYFQNEAQLEKSRLLSDRFSAERPKGSFSTLEIQRTEQGDSAMYLCASSPFGTGGPSYGYTFGSGTRLTVV.

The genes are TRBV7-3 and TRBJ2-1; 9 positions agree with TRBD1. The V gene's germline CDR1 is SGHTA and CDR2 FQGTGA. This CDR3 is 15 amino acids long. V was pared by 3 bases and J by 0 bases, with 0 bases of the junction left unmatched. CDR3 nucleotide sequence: TGTGCCAGCAGCTTGGACAGGGGCTCCTACAATGAGCAGTTCTTC. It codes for CASSLDRGSYNEQFF. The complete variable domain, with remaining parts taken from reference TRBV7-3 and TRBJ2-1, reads GAGVSQTPSNKVTEKGKYVELRCDPISGHTALYWYRQSLGQGPEFLIYFQGTGAADDSGLPNDRFFAVRPEGSVSTLKIQRTERGDSAVYLCASSLDRGSYNEQFFGPGTRLTVL.

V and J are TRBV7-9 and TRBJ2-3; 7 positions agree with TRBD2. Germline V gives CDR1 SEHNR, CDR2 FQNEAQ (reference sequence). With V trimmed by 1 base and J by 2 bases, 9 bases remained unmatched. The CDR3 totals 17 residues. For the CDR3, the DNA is TGTGCCAGCAGCTTAGAGCACGTGCTAGCGGTCACAGATACGCAGTATTTT. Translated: CASSLEHVLAVTDTQYF.

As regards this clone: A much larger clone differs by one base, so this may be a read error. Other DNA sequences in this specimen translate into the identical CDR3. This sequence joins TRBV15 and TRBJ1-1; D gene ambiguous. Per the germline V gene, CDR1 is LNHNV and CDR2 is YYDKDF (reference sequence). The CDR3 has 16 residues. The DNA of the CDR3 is TGTGCCACCAGCAGAGATATAGTGGAGATGAACACCGAAGCTTTCTTT. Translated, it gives CATSRDIVEMNTEAFF.

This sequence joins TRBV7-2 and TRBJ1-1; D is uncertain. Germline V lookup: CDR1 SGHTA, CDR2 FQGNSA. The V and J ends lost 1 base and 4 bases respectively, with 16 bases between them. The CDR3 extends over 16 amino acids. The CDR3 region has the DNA TGTGCCAGCAGCTTAGGGACGACTATACCTCGCACTGAAGCTTTCTTT. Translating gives CASSLGTTIPRTEAFF.

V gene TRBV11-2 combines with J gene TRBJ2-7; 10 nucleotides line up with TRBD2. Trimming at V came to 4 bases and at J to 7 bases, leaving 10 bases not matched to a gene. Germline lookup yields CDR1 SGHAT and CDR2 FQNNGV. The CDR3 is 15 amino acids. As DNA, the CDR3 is TGTGCCAGCAGCTCCCGGGGGCTAGCGGGAGTTGAGCAGTACTTC. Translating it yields CASSSRGLAGVEQYF.

CDR3 residues: CASTGHPPGSEQYF. In nucleotides, the CDR3 is TGTGCCAGCACCGGACACCCGCCAGGGTCCGAGCAGTACTTC. The V call is TRBV6-5, the J call TRBJ2-7, with a weak D call TRBD1 (5 bases). The V end lost 7 bases, the J end lost 6 bases, and 19 bases lay between the germline ends. The CDR3 has 14 residues. Germline V gene lookup returns CDR1 MNHEY and CDR2 SVGAGI.

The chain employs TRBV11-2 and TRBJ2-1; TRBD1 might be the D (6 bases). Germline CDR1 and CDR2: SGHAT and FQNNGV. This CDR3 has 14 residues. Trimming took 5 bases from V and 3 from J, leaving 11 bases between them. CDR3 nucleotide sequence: TGTGCCAGCAGCACGACAGGTAGCTACAATGAGCAGTTCTTC. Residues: CASSTTGSYNEQFF.

CDR3 region: CASSLWGNTEKLFF. The CDR3 DNA is TGTGCCAGCAGCTTGTGGGGGAATACTGAAAAACTGTTTTTT. V and J are TRBV5-4 and TRBJ1-4, with D tentatively TRBD1 (5 bases). Germline CDR1 is SGHNT and CDR2 is YYREEE (reference sequence). Trimming removed 1 base from V and 7 bases from J, with 11 bases in between. The CDR3 is made up of 14 amino acids.

In DNA, the CDR3 is TGCAGCGTTGAGACGATACAGGAGCAATTTAAGGGCTACACCTTC. Translating it yields CSVETIQEQFKGYTF. This chain connects TRBV29-1 to TRBJ1-2; perhaps TRBD1 as D (5 bases). V lost 3 bases to trimming and J lost 8 bases, with 22 bases between them. The CDR3 is made up of 15 amino acids. Germline lookup yields CDR1 SQVTM and CDR2 ANQGSEA.

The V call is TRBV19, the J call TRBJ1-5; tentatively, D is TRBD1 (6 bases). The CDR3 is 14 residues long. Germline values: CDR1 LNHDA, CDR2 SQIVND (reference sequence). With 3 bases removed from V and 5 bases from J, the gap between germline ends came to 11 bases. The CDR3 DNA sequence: TGTGCCAGTAGTATTAACAGGGTCTATCAGCCCCAGCATTTT. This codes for CASSINRVYQPQHF.

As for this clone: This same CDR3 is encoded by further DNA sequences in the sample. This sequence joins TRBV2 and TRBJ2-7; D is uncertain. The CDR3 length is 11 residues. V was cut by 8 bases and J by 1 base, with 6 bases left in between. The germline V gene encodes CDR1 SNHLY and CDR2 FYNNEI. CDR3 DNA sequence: TGTGCCAGCGGCTCATCCTACGAGCAGTACTTC. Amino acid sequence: CASGSSYEQYF.

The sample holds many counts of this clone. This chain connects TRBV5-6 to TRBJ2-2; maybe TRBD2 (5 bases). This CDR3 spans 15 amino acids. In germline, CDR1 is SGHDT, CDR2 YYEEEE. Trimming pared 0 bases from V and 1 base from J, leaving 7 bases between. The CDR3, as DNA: TGTGCCAGCAGCTTGGGGAGGTTGAACACCGGGGAGCTGTTTTTT. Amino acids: CASSLGRLNTGELFF.

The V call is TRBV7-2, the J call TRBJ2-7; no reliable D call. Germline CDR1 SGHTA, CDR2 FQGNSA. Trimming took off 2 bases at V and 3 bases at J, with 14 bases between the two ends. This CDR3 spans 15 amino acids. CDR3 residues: CASSLSPLQSYEQYF. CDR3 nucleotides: TGTGCCAGCAGCTTATCGCCCCTACAGAGCTACGAGCAGTACTTC. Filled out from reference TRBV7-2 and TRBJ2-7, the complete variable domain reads GAGVSQSPSNKVTEKGKDVELRCDPISGHTALYWYRQSLGQGLEFLIYFQGNSAPDKSGLPSDRFSAERTGGSVSTLTIQRTQQEDSAVYLCASSLSPLQSYEQYFGPGTRLTVT.